This T cell receptor beta chain was documented in a study of persistence of HIV-infected CD4 T cells. Study results and limitations: TCR oligoclonality correlated with proviral oligoclonality in the same sorted populations. Antigen-responding cells were enriched for degenerate expanded CDR3beta sequences.

The libraries were made with immunoSEQ version 4 in survey mode. Measured with immunoSEQ multiplex PCR; TCRdb has only the in-frame clones, and not every one. Found here are roughly 34,000 clones, 82% of them singletons; the top ten hold 0.7% to 0.95%. V dropped 2 bases and J dropped 4 bases, with 11 bases sitting between them. The CDR3 sequence is 15 residues long. In germline, CDR1 is MNHEY, CDR2 SVGEGT. Stimulation used 8.5 to 10 ug/mL lysate from CMV-infected fibroblasts. Sorted nonresponding memory CD4+ T cells were CD40L-negative, CD69-negative, CD45RO-high. Donors were HIV-1-infected adults who began suppressive ART during chronic infection. CD8-depleted PBMCs were stimulated 18 hours with anti-CD28/CD49d costimulation, CD40-blocking antibody and enfuvirtide. On this clone: Its specificity is not known.

Sequenced material: CD4+ T cells sorted from PBMCs after approximately 19-hour stimulation, taken from a patient who received antiretroviral therapy. The sequence came from an adult man with HIV who was CMV-seropositive. V is TRBV6-2 or TRBV6-3 and J is TRBJ2-2, with a possible D match to TRBD2 (5 bases). CDR3 sequence (DNA): TGTGCCAGCAGTTACATCCGGGGTGGCACCGGGGAGCTGTTTTTT. It encodes CASSYIRGGTGELFF.